Each of the 30 T cell receptor beta chains below was sequenced from the same sample in a study of blood T cell repertoires in COVID-19. Using immunoSEQ multiplex PCR, the repertoire was profiled, and TCRdb retains in-frame clones only, with some absent. The repertoire consists of about 200,000 clones, with more than 75% occurring once and the leading ten covering around 5.8%. The specimen sequenced was peripheral blood. The receptors stem from a man aged 35 to 55 with active or convalescent COVID-19.

A remark on this clone: This specimen includes other DNA sequences encoding the same CDR3. V and J are TRBV7-2 and TRBJ2-5; 14 nucleotides match TRBD2. The length of the CDR3 is 16 residues. Germline trimming cut 5 bases from V and 2 bases from J; bases unmatched to any gene: 4. Germline values: CDR1 SGHTA, CDR2 FQGNSA. Here the CDR3 DNA reads TGTGCCAGCAGCCAAGGACTAGCGGGAGGACAAGAGACCCAGTACTTC. Translating gives CASSQGLAGGQETQYF.

The CDR3, as DNA: TGTGCCAGCAGCTCCGTCGGAGGACAGGGGCGGCCCACTGAAGCTTTCTTT. Its protein product is CASSSVGGQGRPTEAFF. This sequence joins TRBV11-2 and TRBJ1-1, with TRBD1 matching over 9 bases. The J segment lost 4 bases and the V segment lost 4 bases, leaving 13 bases of the junction unmatched. The V gene's germline CDR1 is SGHAT and CDR2 FQNNGV. The CDR3 has 17 amino acids.

This clone was recorded once. The gene calls are TRBV5-6 and TRBJ2-2; a weak D match, TRBD2 (5 bases). Germline assignment: CDR1 SGHDT and CDR2 YYEEEE. This CDR3 region has 14 residues. Trimming stripped 4 bases from V and 5 bases from J, with 12 bases between. This CDR3 is CASSRNPGTGELFF. CDR3 nucleotides: TGTGCCAGCAGCCGCAATCCGGGAACCGGGGAGCTGTTTTTT.

This sequence joins TRBV2 and TRBJ1-5; 7 bases line up with TRBD1. The CDR3 contains 14 residues. The V gene's germline CDR1 is SNHLY and CDR2 FYNNEI. With V trimmed by 6 bases and J by 3 bases, 5 bases remained unmatched. CDR3 residues: CASRRTGTNQPQHF. CDR3 coding DNA: TGTGCCAGCAGAAGGACAGGAACCAATCAGCCCCAGCATTTT.

Regarding this clone: Within the sample, other DNA sequences also encode this same CDR3. The V call is TRBV6-5, the J call TRBJ2-1, with D tentatively TRBD1 (6 bases). CDR1 and CDR2 (germline): MNHEY, SVGAGI. The CDR3 consists of 12 residues. Trimming shortened V by 6 bases and J by 9 bases, and 12 bases separated the two germline ends. CDR3 residues: CASSSRGGEQFF. The DNA for the CDR3 is TGTGCCAGCAGCTCCAGAGGGGGTGAGCAGTTCTTC.

The chain combines TRBV11-2 with TRBJ2-1; 10 positions match TRBD2. The CDR3 sequence is 17 residues long. Trimming removed 0 bases from V and 8 bases from J; junction bases left unmatched: 10. From germline, CDR1 is SGHAT and CDR2 FQNNGV. The DNA of the CDR3 is TGTGCCAGCAGCTTAGATCCTAGCGGGGGATTAGGCGATGAGCAGTTCTTC. Translation: CASSLDPSGGLGDEQFF.

The J gene is TRBJ2-7, the V gene TRBV27, with TRBD1 identical over 8 bases. V lost 2 bases to trimming and J lost 4 bases; unmatched junction nucleotides: 4. Germline CDR1 and CDR2: MNHEY and SMNVEV (reference sequence). The CDR3 runs to 14 residues. CDR3 bases: TGTGCCAGCAGTTTAGTCCAGGGGGCTTACGAGCAGTACTTC. It encodes CASSLVQGAYEQYF.

V gene TRBV5-4 combines with J gene TRBJ2-5; maybe TRBD2 (6 bases). CDR1 is SGHNT, CDR2 YYREEE, per germline (reference sequence). V lost 6 bases, J lost 0 bases, and 12 bases lay in between. The CDR3 loop spans 14 amino acids. CDR3 nucleotides: TGTGCCAGCACCCAAGGCGGGAACCAAGAGACCCAGTACTTC. Protein product: CASTQGGNQETQYF.

The genes are TRBV7-3 and TRBJ2-1, with D possibly being TRBD2 (5 bases). Trimming took off 0 bases at V and 1 base at J, with 13 bases between the two ends. Germline V gives CDR1 SGHTA, CDR2 FQGTGA. This CDR3 is built from 17 residues. The CDR3 spells CASSLTGGLLSYNEQFF. The CDR3 DNA reads as TGTGCCAGCAGCTTAACCGGAGGACTGCTTTCCTACAATGAGCAGTTCTTC.

The chain carries TRBV15 and TRBJ1-1; 7 positions agree with TRBD1. CDR1 is LNHNV and CDR2 is YYDKDF in the germline V gene (reference sequence). V dropped 6 bases and J dropped 4; count of bases not matched to a gene: 14. The length of the CDR3 is 16 residues. CDR3 region: CATSPARGNLRTEAFF. The CDR3 DNA reads as TGTGCCACCAGTCCCGCCAGGGGGAATCTACGCACTGAAGCTTTCTTT.

This clone was detected once. The chain is built from TRBV5-4 and TRBJ1-4, with a weak D call TRBD1 (5 bases). The CDR3 spans 15 residues. Trimming took off 4 bases at V and 3 bases at J, with 13 bases between the two ends. CDR1 and CDR2 from the germline V gene are SGHNT and YYREEE (reference sequence). The chain's CDR3 is CASSQPGWANEKLFF. The CDR3 DNA follows: TGTGCCAGCAGCCAACCAGGGTGGGCTAATGAAAAACTGTTTTTT. Based on the CDR3 plus reference TRBV5-4 and TRBJ1-4, the full variable domain is ETGVTQSPTHLIKTRGQQVTLRCSSQSGHNTVSWYQQALGQGPQFIFQYYREEENGRGNFPPRFSGLQFPNYSSELNVNALELDDSALYLCASSQPGWANEKLFFGSGTQLSVL.

The V gene is TRBV7-7, the J gene TRBJ2-3; 9 bases match TRBD2. Germline values: CDR1 SSHAT, CDR2 FNYEAQ (reference sequence). J gave up 6 bases and V 1 base, and 5 bases lay outside the gene matches. The CDR3 is 15 residues long. The CDR3 here is CASSLGLAGMDTQYF. The CDR3 bases are TGTGCCAGCAGCTTAGGGCTAGCGGGGATGGATACGCAGTATTTT.

This sequence joins TRBV28 and TRBJ2-3; 10 nucleotides line up with TRBD2. The CDR3 is 17 residues long. With V trimmed by 3 bases and J by 0 bases, 6 bases remained unmatched. Germline CDR1 is MDHEN and CDR2 is SYDVKM. The CDR3: CASSFQLTSGSTDTQYF. Written as DNA, the CDR3 is TGTGCCAGCAGTTTCCAATTGACTAGCGGGAGCACAGATACGCAGTATTTT.

This clone has a single count. One end of the junction varies from germline; a read error may be responsible. This chain uses TRBV20-1 with TRBJ2-4; 8 positions match TRBD1. Germline V gene data show CDR1 as DFQATT and CDR2 as SNEGSKA (reference sequence). The CDR3 is made up of 11 amino acids. CDR3 in DNA: TGCAGTGCTAAGGGAGAGACAGGGGCGTTCTTC. Translation gives CSAKGETGAFF.

The J gene is TRBJ2-7, the V gene TRBV6-5; D uncertain. V dropped 7 bases and J dropped 2 bases, with 12 bases sitting between them. The V gene's germline CDR1 is MNHEY and CDR2 SVGAGI. The CDR3 length is 13 residues. The CDR3 reads CASTRRGTYEQYF. The DNA for the CDR3 is TGTGCCAGCACCCGGCGAGGAACCTACGAGCAGTACTTC.

The chain recombines TRBV19 with TRBJ2-1; D may be TRBD2 (5 bases). The CDR3 length is 14 residues. Germline V lookup: CDR1 LNHDA, CDR2 SQIVND (reference sequence). The germline V and J ends were trimmed by 3 bases and 10 bases, with 16 bases remaining between them. CDR3 sequence: CASSIGYGDLEQFF. In DNA, the CDR3 is TGTGCCAGTAGTATCGGTTACGGGGATCTGGAGCAGTTCTTC.

The chain carries TRBV19 and TRBJ2-3, with D maybe TRBD2 (7 bases). This CDR3 region has 19 residues. Germline assignment: CDR1 LNHDA and CDR2 SQIVND (reference sequence). Trimming removed 3 bases at V and 4 bases at J, with 26 bases between. The CDR3 region has the DNA TGTGCCAGTAGTATGGCTCGGGGAGCCAAAGGGGGGGTCGCAGATACGCAGTATTTT. Translation: CASSMARGAKGGVADTQYF. Based on the CDR3 plus reference TRBV19 and TRBJ2-3, the full variable domain is DGGITQSPKYLFRKEGQNVTLSCEQNLNHDAMYWYRQDPGQGLRLIYYSQIVNDFQKGDIAEGYSVSREKKESFPLTVTSAQKNPTAFYLCASSMARGAKGGVADTQYFGPGTRLTVL.

In its sample, this clone was seen once. V is TRBV21-1 and J is TRBJ2-7; TRBD1 is taken as the D call from the table, unchecked against the DNA. TRBV21-1 is noted as a pseudogene. This CDR3 comprises 13 residues. DNA of the CDR3: TGTGCCAGCAGCCGGGACAGGGGGTACGAGCAGTACTTC. This codes for CASSRDRGYEQYF.

This sequence joins TRBV5-1 and TRBJ1-2; D is unclear. The CDR3 totals 14 residues. Germline V gives CDR1 SGHRS, CDR2 YFSETQ. Trimming left V 0 bases short and J 2 bases short, with 8 bases between. The CDR3: CASSLVSQNYGYTF. CDR3 nucleotides: TGCGCCAGCAGCTTGGTCTCCCAGAACTATGGCTACACCTTC.

The chain joins TRBV18 to TRBJ1-2; D perhaps matches TRBD1 (6 bases). The CDR3 sequence is 14 residues long. CDR1 is KGHSH and CDR2 is LQKENI in the germline V gene. The V end lost 5 bases, the J end lost 7 bases, and 17 bases lay between the germline ends. The CDR3 bases are TGTGCCAGCTCAGCCAACAGGGTGGAGTCTGGCTACACCTTC. Translated: CASSANRVESGYTF.

The rearrangement links TRBV19 to TRBJ1-1; maybe TRBD1 (6 bases). Germline CDR1 LNHDA, CDR2 SQIVND (reference sequence). Trimming took 3 bases from V and 7 from J, leaving 12 bases between them. The CDR3 contains 13 residues. The CDR3 sequence is CASSMDSGGEAFF. The CDR3 bases are TGTGCCAGTAGTATGGACAGTGGGGGTGAAGCTTTCTTT.

The chain is built from TRBV5-1 and TRBJ2-7; 9 bases match TRBD1. This CDR3 is 13 amino acids long. Germline lookup yields CDR1 SGHRS and CDR2 YFSETQ. The junction had 5 bases not matched to a gene; V was cut back by 4 bases and J by 6 bases. The DNA for the CDR3 is TGCGCCAGCAGCCGGGACAGGGTGGTCGAGCAGTACTTC. It codes for CASSRDRVVEQYF.

The chain is built from TRBV11-1 and TRBJ2-1; TRBD1 aligns across 10 bases. The CDR3 contains 15 residues. The ends lost 5 bases at V and 2 bases at J; junction bases unmatched: 3. In germline, CDR1 is SGHAT, CDR2 FQDESV (reference sequence). CDR3 sequence reads: CASSPGQGPYNEQFF. The CDR3 coding sequence is TGTGCCAGCAGCCCGGGACAGGGGCCCTACAATGAGCAGTTCTTC.

This clone came up once. The rearrangement uses TRBV6-6 and TRBJ2-7; D is ambiguous. This CDR3 has 13 amino acids. Germline values: CDR1 MNHNY, CDR2 SVGAGI (reference sequence). V lost 0 bases, J lost 6 bases, and 9 bases lay in between. CDR3 in DNA: TGTGCCAGCAGTTACTCGACCGGGTCCGAGCAGTACTTC. Its protein product is CASSYSTGSEQYF.

The V gene is TRBV7-9, the J gene TRBJ2-7; 8 bases are a match to TRBD1. Trimming removed 5 bases from V and 1 base from J; junction bases left unmatched: 4. The germline CDR1 and CDR2 sequences are SEHNR and FQNEAQ (reference sequence). CDR3 size: 14 residues. The CDR3 is CASSRGTGSYEQYF. The CDR3 DNA follows: TGTGCCAGCAGCCGAGGGACAGGTTCCTACGAGCAGTACTTC.

V usage is TRBV28 and J usage is TRBJ2-7; TRBD1 is a possible D gene (6 bases). The length of the CDR3 is 13 residues. CDR1 is MDHEN, CDR2 SYDVKM, per germline. Trimming took off 5 bases at V and 3 bases at J, with 11 bases between the two ends. CDR3 DNA: TGTGCCAGCAGTCCGGGACAATACTACGAGCAGTACTTC. Translating it yields CASSPGQYYEQYF.

The gene calls are TRBV29-1 and TRBJ2-2; 8 positions agree with TRBD1. The CDR3 covers 14 residues. Germline CDR1 is SQVTM and CDR2 is ANQGSEA. Trimming cost V 7 bases and J 5 bases; bases outside gene matches: 9. The CDR3: CSANRGDATGELFF. Here the CDR3 DNA reads TGCAGCGCGAACAGGGGGGACGCGACCGGGGAGCTGTTTTTT.

The rearrangement uses TRBV19 and TRBJ2-7; TRBD1 agrees at 9 bases. The V segment lost 6 bases and the J segment 0 bases; nucleotides outside the gene matches: 9. The CDR3 runs 16 residues. Germline lookup yields CDR1 LNHDA and CDR2 SQIVND (reference sequence). The chain's CDR3 is CASSFHRDRDSYEQYF. CDR3 nucleotide sequence: TGTGCCAGTAGCTTCCACCGGGACAGGGACTCCTACGAGCAGTACTTC.

The gene calls are TRBV4-3 and TRBJ1-3, with D possibly matching TRBD1 (6 bases). This CDR3 has 17 amino acids. The germline CDR1 and CDR2 sequences are LGHNA and YSLEER. V was cut by 0 bases and J by 0 bases, with 12 bases left in between. This CDR3 is CASSQERTVFSGNTIYF. DNA for the CDR3: TGCGCCAGCAGCCAAGAACGGACAGTTTTCTCTGGAAACACCATATATTTT.

The chain employs TRBV18 and TRBJ1-1; D is possibly TRBD1 (5 bases). CDR1 and CDR2 (germline): KGHSH, LQKENI. The CDR3 spans 16 residues. The germline V and J ends were trimmed by 1 base and 1 base, with 13 bases remaining between them. For the CDR3, the DNA is TGTGCCAGCTCACCACGGCCAGGGAGGGAGAACACTGAAGCTTTCTTT. It is translated as CASSPRPGRENTEAFF.